This T cell receptor beta chain appears in the sequencing data of a study of long-term antiretroviral therapy in people with HIV. The CDR3 has 15 amino acids. V shed 4 bases and J 5 bases; nucleotides not matched to a gene: 7. CDR1 and CDR2 from the germline V gene are GTSNPN and SVGIG (reference sequence). Version v3.0 of the immunoSEQ assay was performed at survey level. Method: immunoSEQ multiplex PCR; TCRdb's copy keeps in-frame clones and lacks some. The data contain about 15,000 clones, about 88% of them seen just once; the ten biggest clones take up approximately 8.4%. The TCR originated in a man between 18 and 29 years old with HIV. This material consisted of unsorted PBMCs, taken 0.1 years after starting antiretroviral therapy. The chain combines TRBV30 with TRBJ2-1; 11 bases are shared with TRBD2. This CDR3 is CAWITLAGGDNEQFF. In DNA, the CDR3 is TGTGCCTGGATCACGCTAGCGGGGGGAGACAATGAGCAGTTCTTC.